Listed below are T cell receptor beta chains from one sample, sequenced in a study of graft-versus-host responses after intestinal transplantation. Produced via immunoSEQ multiplex PCR; TCRdb's table is partial and in-frame only. The data hold just under 100,000 clones, with about 93% observed a single time. The sample was PBMCs, taken roughly 68 weeks after intestinal transplant. The origin of the receptors is a human patient who received an intestinal transplant, so some T cells may come from the graft donor. Each CDR3 is given with its conserved first and last residue. Each record gives: V gene, clone size, J gene, D gene, CDR3 protein, CDR3 DNA. The D gene is left open where the match is weak. The size of a clone is reported for some rows only, either as once, few or many, or as a class for expanded clones.

TRBV4-1,-,TRBJ2-7,-,CASSQDPAGSAYEQYF,TGCGCCAGCAGCCAAGACCCCGCCGGGAGCGCCTACGAGCAGTACTTC
TRBV6-5,once,TRBJ2-7,-,CASRGTISYEQYF,TGTGCCAGCAGAGGCACCATCTCCTACGAGCAGTACTTC
TRBV5-1,-,TRBJ2-7,-,CASSLEGVGGEEQYF,TGCGCCAGCAGCTTGGAGGGGGTTGGGGGTGAGGAGCAGTACTTC
TRBV13,-,TRBJ2-1,TRBD2,CASSSPGLAVYNEQFF,TGTGCCAGCAGCTCGCCGGGACTAGCGGTCTACAATGAGCAGTTCTTC
TRBV6-1,-,TRBJ2-7,TRBD2,CASSAGTSGRYEQYF,TGTGCCAGCAGTGCCGGGACTAGCGGTCGCTACGAGCAGTACTTC
TRBV4-1,-,TRBJ2-7,-,CASSQERSAGYEQYF,TGCGCCAGCAGCCAAGAGAGATCTGCGGGGTACGAGCAGTACTTC
TRBV5-6,-,TRBJ1-3,-,CASIMQGVGNTIYF,TGTGCCAGCATCATGCAGGGAGTAGGAAACACCATATATTTT
TRBV18,-,TRBJ1-2,TRBD1,CASSPLGTGESYTF,TGTGCCAGCTCACCACTAGGGACAGGGGAGAGCTACACCTTC
TRBV29-1,-,TRBJ2-7,TRBD1,CSVPGGQGATRAYEQYF,TGCAGCGTCCCAGGGGGACAGGGGGCTACAAGAGCCTACGAGCAGTACTTC
TRBV11-2,-,TRBJ2-7,TRBD1,CASSARDRPIYEQYF,TGTGCCAGCAGCGCCCGGGACAGACCTATCTACGAGCAGTACTTC
TRBV6-1,-,TRBJ1-4,-,CASEGRRNEKLFF,TGTGCCAGCGAGGGTCGGAGGAATGAAAAACTGTTTTTT
TRBV4-1,-,TRBJ2-1,TRBD2,CASSQAPEWGGLRGNEQFF,TGCGCCAGCAGCCAAGCCCCGGAATGGGGGGGTTTAAGGGGCAATGAGCAGTTCTTC
TRBV5-1,-,TRBJ1-5,TRBD1,CASSPGTGGDEPQHF,TGCGCCAGCAGCCCCGGGACAGGAGGGGATGAGCCCCAGCATTTT
TRBV25-1,-,TRBJ2-7,-,CASSDLYEQYF,TGTGCCAGCAGTGACCTCTACGAGCAGTACTTC
TRBV29-1,-,TRBJ1-1,-,CSVGDTEAFF,TGCAGCGTTGGGGACACTGAAGCTTTCTTT
TRBV6-4,-,TRBJ2-3,TRBD2,CASSAASGGSTDTQYF,TGTGCCAGCAGTGCTGCTAGCGGGGGGAGCACAGATACGCAGTATTTT
TRBV5-4,-,TRBJ2-1,-,CASSPRQEGYNEQFF,TGTGCCAGCAGCCCCAGACAGGAGGGGTACAATGAGCAGTTCTTC
TRBV9,-,TRBJ2-1,-,CASTRSGATADEQFF,TGTGCCAGCACCCGCTCGGGGGCCACAGCGGATGAGCAGTTCTTC
TRBV19,-,TRBJ1-4,-,CASSIQATNEKLFF,TGTGCCAGTAGTATTCAAGCAACTAATGAAAAACTGTTTTTT
TRBV6-5,once,TRBJ1-2,-,CASSYGRGGYTF,TGTGCCAGCAGTTACGGGCGTGGCGGCTACACCTTC
TRBV19,-,TRBJ1-4,-,CARISGCGNEKLFF,TGTGCCAGGATCTCAGGATGCGGTAATGAAAAACTGTTTTTT
TRBV6-1,-,TRBJ1-6,-,CASSEVGSPLHF,TGTGCCAGCAGTGAAGTTGGTTCACCCCTCCACTTT